This T cell receptor (beta chain) was sequenced for a study of memory CD4+ T cells and cytomegalovirus serostatus. Regarding the study as a whole: CD4+ memory repertoires contained about two fifths of the 164 reported CMV TCRbeta sequences.

The sort gate was single viable CD3+CD4+CD8-CD45RO+ cells for memory CD4+ T cells. Points on this clone: The antigen remains unidentified.

Generated by immunoSEQ multiplex PCR, the TCRdb table keeps only in-frame clones and is missing some. The table records 50,000 to 60,000 clones, around four fifths of them present only once. V was trimmed by 8 bases and J by 1 base, leaving 18 bases between them. In germline, CDR1 is MNHEY, CDR2 SMNVEV (reference sequence). The CDR3 contains 16 residues. This clonotype originated in an adult in good health and CMV-seropositive. Sequences were obtained from memory CD4+ T cells from blood. The chain uses TRBV27 and TRBJ2-4; D is possibly TRBD1 (6 bases). CDR3 nucleotides: TGTGCCAGCGGGGCCAGCTCAGGGGCGGCCAAAAACATTCAGTACTTC. Translating it yields CASGASSGAAKNIQYF.